Below, 22 T cell receptor beta chains from the same sample are listed, as sequenced in a study of shared clonotypes between healthy human individuals. It was CD45RO-negative cells, positively selected for CCR7, that made up naive CD8 cells, with terminally differentiated effector memory CD45RA+ cells excluded. Some clones are missing from TCRdb's copy, which holds only in-frame ones; the method was immunoSEQ multiplex PCR. The sample records about 2 million clones, approximately 94% being singletons. Material for sequencing was naive CD8+ T cells sorted from blood. Every receptor here comes from a man aged 18 to 29 in good health.

This clone was counted only a few times. The chain joins TRBV14 to TRBJ2-7; the D gene is possibly TRBD2 (6 bases). Deletions cut 7 bases from V and 3 bases from J, with 16 bases between. CDR3 length: 14 residues. Germline V gene sequence: CDR1 SGHDN, CDR2 FVKESK. The CDR3 sequence is CASNSAGYVYEQYF. CDR3 in DNA: TGTGCCAGCAACTCCGCGGGATACGTCTACGAGCAGTACTTC.

The V call is TRBV29-1, the J call TRBJ2-3, with D perhaps assigned TRBD1 or TRBD2 (5 bases each). Trimming pared 3 bases from V and 2 bases from J, leaving 12 bases between. The CDR3 is 14 amino acids. Germline CDR1 SQVTM, CDR2 ANQGSEA. CDR3 coding DNA: TGCAGCGTTGATAACGGGGCAAACACAGATACGCAGTATTTT. It translates to CSVDNGANTDTQYF.

The chain is built from TRBV13 and TRBJ2-5; maybe TRBD2 (6 bases). V lost 3 bases to trimming and J lost 3 bases, with 14 bases between them. CDR1 and CDR2 from the germline V gene are PRHDT and FYEKMQ (reference sequence). The CDR3 sequence is 15 residues long. In DNA, the CDR3 is TGTGCCAGCAGCTTCACGGGGCGGGACGAAGAGACCCAGTACTTC. Translating it yields CASSFTGRDEETQYF.

With respect to this clone: The same CDR3 arises from other DNA sequences in this sample as well. The chain couples TRBV9 to TRBJ2-7; no definite D call. Trimming left V 2 bases short and J 2 bases short, with 11 bases between. Germline assignment: CDR1 SGDLS and CDR2 YYNGEE. The CDR3 extends over 14 amino acids. CDR3 in amino acids: CASSVAGSTYEQYF. The CDR3 DNA follows: TGTGCCAGCAGCGTGGCAGGATCAACCTACGAGCAGTACTTC.

This rearrangement joins TRBV11-2 to TRBJ1-5, with D maybe TRBD1 (5 bases). CDR3 size: 14 residues. The germline V and J ends were trimmed by 1 base and 13 bases, with 17 bases remaining between them. Germline V gene sequence: CDR1 SGHAT, CDR2 FQNNGV. The CDR3 spells CASSLGDGHSLQHF. In DNA, the CDR3 is TGTGCCAGCAGCTTAGGGGACGGTCATTCGCTTCAGCATTTT.

The CDR3 DNA reads TGTGCTAGTGGTTTGGGAGGGTACACCGGGGAGCTGTTTTTT. It is translated as CASGLGGYTGELFF. The chain links TRBV12-5 to TRBJ2-2; TRBD2 might be the D (5 bases). Germline-derived CDR1 and CDR2 are LGHNT and FRNRAP. V lost 1 base to trimming and J lost 3 bases, with 6 bases between them. The CDR3 runs to 14 residues.

The genes are TRBV7-6 and TRBJ1-6; 12 nucleotides agree with TRBD1. CDR3 length: 17 amino acids. Trimming removed 1 base from V and 7 bases from J; junction bases left unmatched: 5. Germline V lookup: CDR1 SGHVS, CDR2 FNYEAQ. CDR3 sequence reads: CASSLGDRGLRNSPLHF. The CDR3 region has the DNA TGTGCCAGCAGCTTAGGGGACAGGGGGCTGAGGAATTCACCCCTCCACTTT.

This chain joins TRBV2 and TRBJ2-7, with TRBD1 matching 7 bases. The CDR3 consists of 11 residues. The V and J ends lost 11 bases and 1 base, in that order; junction bases with no gene match: 2. Germline loops: CDR1 SNHLY, CDR2 FYNNEI. The CDR3 reads CALQGSYEQYF. The CDR3 coding sequence is TGTGCCCTACAGGGGTCCTACGAGCAGTACTTC.

This rearrangement joins TRBV7-9 to TRBJ2-7; D might be TRBD1 (7 bases). V lost 6 bases and J 1 base, leaving 13 bases between the germline ends. From germline, CDR1 is SEHNR and CDR2 FQNEAQ (reference sequence). CDR3 size: 14 residues. CDR3 DNA: TGTGCCAGCAGTCCACAGGGGAGGTCCTACGAGCAGTACTTC. Protein sequence: CASSPQGRSYEQYF.

The chain has TRBV6-6 and TRBJ2-7; TRBD1 agrees at 8 bases. The CDR3 runs 14 residues. The trim removed 5 bases at V and 0 bases at J, leaving 3 bases unmatched. CDR1 is MNHNY and CDR2 is SVGAGI in the germline V gene (reference sequence). DNA of the CDR3: TGTGCCAGCAGTCAGGACAGGGACTCCTACGAGCAGTACTTC. The encoded protein is CASSQDRDSYEQYF.

The V gene is TRBV19, the J gene TRBJ1-5; 7 bases match TRBD1. V was pared by 4 bases and J by 4 bases, with 4 bases of the junction left unmatched. In germline, CDR1 is LNHDA, CDR2 SQIVND (reference sequence). The CDR3 is 14 residues long. This chain's CDR3 is CASSTGGWNQPQHF. CDR3 nucleotides: TGTGCCAGTAGTACAGGGGGTTGGAATCAGCCCCAGCATTTT.

The chain uses TRBV23-1 and TRBJ1-1; D unresolved. TRBV23-1 is treated as an ORF (open reading frame) with a function not yet certain. This CDR3 has 12 amino acids. Trimming removed 0 bases at V and 10 bases at J, with 9 bases between. DNA of the CDR3: TGCGCCAGCAGTCAATCGCCGGATGTAGCTTTCTTT. Translating it yields CASSQSPDVAFF.

The chain combines TRBV16 with TRBJ1-2; 7 bases are shared with TRBD1. The CDR3 sequence is 15 residues long. Trimming removed 4 bases from V and 0 bases from J; junction bases left unmatched: 5. Per the germline V gene, CDR1 is KGHSY and CDR2 is FQNENV. In DNA form, the CDR3 reads TGTGCCAGCAGCCTATCAGGGGGGGCTAACTATGGCTACACCTTC. Its protein is CASSLSGGANYGYTF.

The rearrangement joins TRBV28 to TRBJ1-2; D is unresolved. The ends were cut back, 7 bases at V and 4 bases at J, with 13 bases in the middle. Germline lookup yields CDR1 MDHEN and CDR2 SYDVKM. The CDR3 sequence is 13 residues long. CDR3 sequence: CASTPTGLYGYTF. The CDR3 bases are TGTGCCAGCACCCCGACCGGCCTCTATGGCTACACCTTC.

The DNA for the CDR3 is TGTGCCAGCAGCCCCGTACAGGCCCCCGACACTGAAGCTTTCTTT. It specifies CASSPVQAPDTEAFF. The J gene is TRBJ1-1, the V gene TRBV14, with D possibly being TRBD1 (5 bases). V gave up 4 bases and J gave up 3 bases, with 15 bases separating them. Germline V CDR1 and CDR2: SGHDN, FVKESK. The CDR3 is 15 residues long.

This chain connects TRBV19 to TRBJ2-7; possible D gene TRBD2, 5 bases. V shed 3 bases and J shed 4 bases, with 16 bases lying between them. The CDR3 consists of 15 residues. The germline gives CDR1 LNHDA, CDR2 SQIVND (reference sequence). The CDR3 region is CASSITGYYSYEQYF. CDR3 bases: TGTGCCAGTAGTATTACGGGATATTATTCGTACGAGCAGTACTTC.

This clone was seen only once. Other DNA sequences within the sample encode an identical CDR3. The CDR3 sequence: CASSLGGPSYEQYF. CDR3 DNA sequence: TGTGCCAGCAGTTTAGGGGGTCCGTCCTACGAGCAGTACTTC. J is TRBJ2-7 and V is TRBV27; D is possibly TRBD1 or TRBD2 (5 bases each). The germline V gene encodes CDR1 MNHEY and CDR2 SMNVEV (reference sequence). Trimming took 2 bases from V and 1 from J, leaving 9 bases between them. The CDR3 totals 14 residues.

The gene calls are TRBV5-1 and TRBJ2-7; D gene unclear. This CDR3 has 14 amino acids. The V gene's germline CDR1 is SGHRS and CDR2 YFSETQ. The germline V and J ends were trimmed by 2 bases and 3 bases, with 12 bases remaining between them. CDR3: CASSFPGTNYEQYF. The CDR3 DNA follows: TGCGCCAGCAGCTTTCCAGGCACCAACTACGAGCAGTACTTC.

The chain employs TRBV5-5 and TRBJ1-1; no reliable D call. The V gene lost 1 base and the J gene lost 0 bases, with 10 bases spanning the gap. The CDR3 contains 15 residues. Germline V CDR1 and CDR2: SGHKS, YYEKEE (reference sequence). CDR3 nucleotides: TGTGCCAGCAGCTTGACTGATCCAATGAACACTGAAGCTTTCTTT. It yields the protein CASSLTDPMNTEAFF.

The chain joins TRBV7-3 to TRBJ2-2; D remains ambiguous. The V end was cut by 5 bases, the J end by 4 bases, with 14 bases between. CDR1 is SGHTA, CDR2 FQGTGA, per germline. CDR3 length: 15 residues. CDR3 sequence reads: CASSPTWGVTGELFF. The DNA for the CDR3 is TGTGCCAGCAGCCCTACCTGGGGTGTCACCGGGGAGCTGTTTTTT.

The V call is TRBV5-6, the J call TRBJ2-7; 8 nucleotides match TRBD1. Looked up from germline, CDR1 is SGHDT and CDR2 is YYEEEE. V shed 0 bases, J shed 5 bases, and the junction held 4 bases outside the gene matches. The CDR3 spans 14 residues. CDR3 bases: TGTGCCAGCAGCTTGGGGACAGGGTTCGACGAGCAGTACTTC. It specifies CASSLGTGFDEQYF.

For this clone: Other DNA variants within this sample encode the same CDR3. This chain links TRBV28 with TRBJ2-7, with D possibly being TRBD1 or TRBD2 (5 bases each). Germline CDR1 is MDHEN and CDR2 is SYDVKM. The CDR3 contains 14 residues. V shed 3 bases and J shed 2 bases, with 11 bases lying between them. The DNA of the CDR3 is TGTGCCAGCAGTTTTGGGGGTAGAACCTACGAGCAGTACTTC. Amino acids: CASSFGGRTYEQYF.